Listed below are T cell receptor beta chains from one sample, sequenced in a study of PD-L1 blockade in urothelial cancer. Produced via immunoSEQ multiplex PCR; TCRdb's table is partial and in-frame only. The table shows about 84,000 clones, with roughly 82% occurring only once. The sequences come from PBMCs, collected around atezolizumab (anti-PD-L1) treatment. The receptors were sampled from a man aged 65 to 79 with urothelial cancer. Both conserved end residues are part of each CDR3. A D gene is named only where the DNA matches it firmly. Size tells how often a clone was seen (once, few, many) or the class of an expanded clone, and some rows leave it out.

V gene: TRBV5-4; J gene: TRBJ2-7; clone size: -; D gene: TRBD2; CDR3 DNA: TGTGCCAGCAGCCCAGGGACTAGCGGGGGTCGAGAGCAGTACTTC; CDR3 protein: CASSPGTSGGREQYF
V gene: TRBV9; J gene: TRBJ2-5; clone size: -; D gene: -; CDR3 DNA: TGTGCCAGCAGCCCCCACGGGGGTGGGACCCAGTACTTC; CDR3 protein: CASSPHGGGTQYF
V gene: TRBV2; J gene: TRBJ1-2; clone size: -; D gene: -; CDR3 DNA: TGTGCCAGCAGTGAAGAGGGGATCGGTTATGGCTACACCTTC; CDR3 protein: CASSEEGIGYGYTF
V gene: TRBV11-2; J gene: TRBJ2-3; clone size: -; D gene: TRBD2; CDR3 DNA: TGTGCCAGCAGCCAATTAACTAGCGGGACGGTTATTACGCAGTATTTT; CDR3 protein: CASSQLTSGTVITQYF
V gene: TRBV6-6; J gene: TRBJ1-2; clone size: once; D gene: -; CDR3 DNA: TGTGCCAGCAGTTACTCTCCCAGCGGGGGAGGCTACACCTTC; CDR3 protein: CASSYSPSGGGYTF
V gene: TRBV7-2; J gene: TRBJ1-5; clone size: -; D gene: -; CDR3 DNA: TGTGCCAGCAGCCCCCGAGGCGGGGGCACCGATCAGCCCCAGCATTTT; CDR3 protein: CASSPRGGGTDQPQHF
V gene: TRBV7-3; J gene: TRBJ2-3; clone size: once; D gene: -; CDR3 DNA: TGTGCCAGCAGCTTAGACGGGGGTATGACAGATACGCAGTATTTT; CDR3 protein: CASSLDGGMTDTQYF
V gene: TRBV4-2; J gene: TRBJ1-4; clone size: -; D gene: -; CDR3 DNA: TGTGCCAGCAGCCCCCGGACGGGGGGTGGTGAAAAACTGTTTTTT; CDR3 protein: CASSPRTGGGEKLFF
V gene: TRBV4-1; J gene: TRBJ1-3; clone size: -; D gene: -; CDR3 DNA: TGCGCCAGCAGCCACCGGGCCCAGGACAGCTCTGGAAACACCATATATTTT; CDR3 protein: CASSHRAQDSSGNTIYF
V gene: TRBV27; J gene: TRBJ1-4; clone size: -; D gene: -; CDR3 DNA: TGTGCCAGCAGTTTAAGGCAGGGTGGAAAACTGTTTTTT; CDR3 protein: CASSLRQGGKLFF
V gene: TRBV30; J gene: TRBJ2-1; clone size: few; D gene: TRBD2; CDR3 DNA: TGTGCCTGGAACAGCGGGAACTACAATGAGCAGTTCTTC; CDR3 protein: CAWNSGNYNEQFF
V gene: TRBV28; J gene: TRBJ1-2; clone size: -; D gene: TRBD1; CDR3 DNA: TGTGCCAGCACCCCCGGGACAGGGATTAACTATGGCTACACCTTC; CDR3 protein: CASTPGTGINYGYTF